This T cell receptor beta chain was recorded in a study of cytomegalovirus exposure and HLA in healthy donors. Turning to the study itself: Earlier work reported about 110 million unique TCR beta sequences from some 180 million T cells.

Details on this clone: Its antigen is unidentified.

Germline-derived CDR1 and CDR2 are SGHAT and FQDESV (reference sequence). With V trimmed by 1 base and J by 3 bases, 4 bases remained unmatched. The CDR3 totals 15 residues. PCR involved 60 Vbeta and 13 Jbeta primers. Clones were read by immunoSEQ multiplex PCR, and TCRdb kept only the in-frame ones, dropping some. The table lists under 200,000 clones, about 85% of them singletons. Findings and caveats of the study: Analyses of presence/absence relied on an assumption of roughly uniform sequencing depth across donors. Cytomegalovirus-associated status was assigned to about 150 TCR beta chains.

The chain carries TRBV11-1 and TRBJ2-7; TRBD1 aligns across 9 bases. This clonotype originated in a man under 40 in good health and CMV-seropositive. Sequencing was carried out using PBMCs. In nucleotides, the CDR3 is TGTGCCAGCAGCTTAGGAGGGACAGGGAGCTACGAGCAGTACTTC. This sequence encodes CASSLGGTGSYEQYF.